This T cell receptor (beta chain) was retrieved from a study of blood T cell repertoires in COVID-19. Study background: The samples span acute and convalescent COVID-19 from the United States, Italy and Spain. Nucleic acid was either cDNA or gDNA, and it came from T cells, B-cell-depleted T cells, or PBMCs.

Original methodology: Cell counts per sample came from amplifying reference gene primers. Assay: immunoSEQ multiplex PCR; the TCRdb copy retains only in-frame clones and omits some. That table supplies the V and J calls and clone size; D and trimming were determined from the DNA. The sample carries under 130,000 clones, 75% to 85% recorded once. The source of this sequence is a woman aged 70-85 years with acute or convalescent COVID-19. The specimen sequenced was peripheral blood.

The CDR3 loop reads CASSVFGTGTDTQYF. Written as DNA, the CDR3 is TGTGCCAGCAGCGTTTTTGGCACAGGCACAGATACGCAGTATTTT. J is TRBJ2-3 and V is TRBV9; no clear D gene. Germline CDR1 SGDLS, CDR2 YYNGEE. The CDR3 loop spans 15 amino acids. V was trimmed by 2 bases and J by 1 base, leaving 11 bases between them.